This T cell receptor (beta chain) originates from a study of STAT5B mutations in CD4+ large granular lymphocyte leukemia (dated by TCRdb to the early 2020s). Concerning the study at large: Among healthy controls, the CDR3 'QG' motif was associated with a particular HLA allele. TCRbeta repertoires of CD4+ T-cell large granular lymphocyte leukemia patients were compared with those of healthy blood donors. Flow cytometry on FACSCanto II or FACSVerse showed that the purified fractions were more than 95% pure among lymphocytes.

The investigation overall reported the following: The data were not HLA-matched, and the relatively small sample size could explain the higher clonality seen in CD4+ compared with CD8+ T-LGLL. Main leukemic clonotypes were private to each patient, although roughly 26% of the main leukemic clonotypes were found at low frequency in the non-leukemic repertoires of other patients. Enrichment of TRBV06-family usage was observed among the top patient clones (8/27) relative to healthy controls (2/35). CD4-sorted patient repertoires appeared more clonal than healthy CD4+ repertoires, and this difference persisted after removing the putative leukemic clones.

The immunoSEQ assay at survey resolution was used to sequence TCRbeta rearrangements from genomic DNA. On the study's bioinformatics: In the TCR sequencing data, the smallest productive clonotype frequency that could be detected was 2.59 x 10-5. Analyses included only productive TCRbeta rearrangements, meaning complete and in-frame sequences. Clonality for each sample was calculated as Simpson clonality in the immunoSEQ Analyzer version 3.0. Based on frequency, clones were grouped as very rare, small, medium, large (1-20%) or hyperexpanded (>20%). Generation probabilities were estimated with OLGA 1.2.3, V-gene circos plots were made with VDJtools, specificities were searched in VDJdb, and CDR3 motifs were identified with GLIPH. The table comes from immuneACCESS by way of TCRdb, which keeps in-frame sequences with V and J called. Part of the clones is missing from these tables; in studies checked, under half for an unresolved V gene and the rest for unknown reasons. That table is the source of V, J and clone size, and D and trimming were worked out from the DNA. The sample data list 30,000 or so clones, and around four fifths of these were observed just once. The ten top clones hold 2.1% of the sample.

The CDR3 sequence holds 14 residues, the cysteine and phenylalanine included. Of all the DNA, just the CDR3 is kept, 42 bases in frame from base 1. V loses 5 bases of germline sequence and J loses 7 bases, and the interval between the two ends is 16 bases. Reading the germline V gene gives CDR1 SNHLY and CDR2 FYNNEI. Buffy coats from roughly 37 blood donors, supplied by the Finnish Red Cross blood service, were used as healthy controls. All TCR-sequenced material derived from peripheral blood: patient blood samples and healthy donor buffy coats. Ficoll-Hypaque gradient centrifugation was used to isolate peripheral blood mononuclear cells. CD4+ cells were magnetically purified from the buffy coats of healthy controls. Genomic DNA was extracted with the Gentra Puregene Cell and Tissue kit and quantified on a Qubit 2.0 fluorometer. Only a few counts were recorded for this clone. Its antigen is unknown. No qualities accompany the bases; no much larger clone lies one base away.

The chain uses TRBV2 and TRBJ2-3, with an unclear D gene assignment. Sequenced: CD4+ T cells from blood buffy coats. The sequence was collected from a human donor in good health. In nucleotide form, the sequence is TGTGCCAGCAGTTTACAACCCCTCACGAATACGCAGTATTTT. This translates into CASSLQPLTNTQYF.